The entry below gives a single T cell receptor beta chain sequence along with its context. As yet, its antigen is unknown. Sequenced by immunoSEQ multiplex PCR; TCRdb stores in-frame clones only, minus some. Of some 5,000 clones in the sample, around 60% were seen once. The sample originates from a study of T cells in localized non-small cell lung cancer. Findings and caveats of the study: Within adjacent lung there appeared a median approximately 60 of the top 100 tumor clones. A higher density of T cells in blood coincided with extended overall survival. Sequence data derive from only one tumor region, so heterogeneity remains possible. Uninvolved adjacent lung showed the highest T cell clonality, exceeding tumor.

V dropped 3 bases and J dropped 4; count of bases not matched to a gene: 5. The CDR3 spans 14 residues. CDR1 is KGHSH and CDR2 is LQKENI in the germline V gene. Sample: lymph node tissue, taken before any cancer treatment. The J gene is TRBJ2-7, the V gene TRBV18, with 8 bases lining up with TRBD2. The TCR sequence derives from a male donor aged 60 or over with stage I squamous cell lung carcinoma. The CDR3 DNA reads TGTGCCAGCTCACCCCAAGCGGGAGATTACGAGCAGTACTTC. This codes for CASSPQAGDYEQYF. Complete variable domain (other parts from reference TRBV18 and TRBJ2-7): NAGVMQNPRHLVRRRGQEARLRCSPMKGHSHVYWYRQLPEEGLKFMVYLQKENIIDESGMPKERFSAEFPKEGPSILRIQQVVRGDSAAYFCASSPQAGDYEQYFGPGTRLTVT.